These 2 T cell receptor beta chains share one sample of origin, sequenced in a study of T cell changes during pregnancy in multiple sclerosis. Assay: immunoSEQ multiplex PCR; the TCRdb copy retains only in-frame clones and omits some. The sample records fewer than 70,000 clones, around 90% being singletons. The sample here was peripheral blood, taken in the second trimester of pregnancy. All receptors derive from a female donor with multiple sclerosis, enrolled in a pregnancy study.

The chain combines TRBV21-1 with TRBJ2-2; the table's D call TRBD2 went unverified against the DNA. TRBV21-1 is reported as a pseudogene. The CDR3 runs to 15 residues. CDR3 DNA sequence: TGTGCCAGCAGCAAACTCCGGGGGGGCACCGGGGAGCTGTTTTTT. Translation gives CASSKLRGGTGELFF.

This chain joins TRBV7-9 and TRBJ1-1; 9 bases match TRBD1. J lost 2 bases, V lost 2 bases, and 12 bases had no gene match. The CDR3 spans 18 residues. Germline V gene sequence: CDR1 SEHNR, CDR2 FQNEAQ (reference sequence). CDR3 DNA: TGTGCCAGCAGCTTATTCGGACAGGGGTATGCCTTCAACACTGAAGCTTTCTTT. Translation gives CASSLFGQGYAFNTEAFF.